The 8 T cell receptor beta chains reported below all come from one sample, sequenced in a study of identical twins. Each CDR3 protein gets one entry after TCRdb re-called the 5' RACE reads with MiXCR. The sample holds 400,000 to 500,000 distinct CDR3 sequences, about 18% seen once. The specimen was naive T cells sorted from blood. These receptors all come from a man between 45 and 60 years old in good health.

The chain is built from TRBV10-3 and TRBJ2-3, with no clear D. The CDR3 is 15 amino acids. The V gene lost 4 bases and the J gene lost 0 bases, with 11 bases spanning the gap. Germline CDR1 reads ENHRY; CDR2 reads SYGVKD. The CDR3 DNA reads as TGTGCCATCAGTGCGGGCGACCTTAGCACAGATACGCAGTATTTT. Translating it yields CAISAGDLSTDTQYF.

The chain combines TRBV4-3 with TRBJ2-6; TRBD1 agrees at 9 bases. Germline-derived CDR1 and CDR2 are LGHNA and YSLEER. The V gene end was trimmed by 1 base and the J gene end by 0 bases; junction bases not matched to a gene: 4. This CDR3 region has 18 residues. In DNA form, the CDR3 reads TGCGCCAGCAGCCAAGGACAGGGGGTACTCTCTGGGGCCAACGTCCTGACTTTC. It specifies CASSQGQGVLSGANVLTF.

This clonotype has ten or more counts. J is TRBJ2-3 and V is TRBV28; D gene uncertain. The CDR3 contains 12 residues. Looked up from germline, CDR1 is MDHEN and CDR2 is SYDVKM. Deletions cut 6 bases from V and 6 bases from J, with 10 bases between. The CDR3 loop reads CASSVLMDTQYF. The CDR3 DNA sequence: TGTGCCAGCAGCGTACTAATGGATACGCAGTATTTT.

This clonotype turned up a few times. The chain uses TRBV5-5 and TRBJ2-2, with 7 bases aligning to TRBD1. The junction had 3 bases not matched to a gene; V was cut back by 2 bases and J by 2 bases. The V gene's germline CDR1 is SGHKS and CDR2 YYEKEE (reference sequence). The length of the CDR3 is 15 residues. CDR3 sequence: CASSFRDRNTGELFF. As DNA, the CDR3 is TGTGCCAGCAGCTTCCGGGACAGAAACACCGGGGAGCTGTTTTTT.

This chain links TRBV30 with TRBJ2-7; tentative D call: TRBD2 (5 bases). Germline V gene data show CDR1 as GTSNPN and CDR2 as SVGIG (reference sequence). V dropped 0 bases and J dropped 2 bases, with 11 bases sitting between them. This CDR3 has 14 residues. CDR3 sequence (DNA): TGTGCCTGGAGTGTACTAGGCAGAACCTACGAGCAGTACTTC. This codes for CAWSVLGRTYEQYF.

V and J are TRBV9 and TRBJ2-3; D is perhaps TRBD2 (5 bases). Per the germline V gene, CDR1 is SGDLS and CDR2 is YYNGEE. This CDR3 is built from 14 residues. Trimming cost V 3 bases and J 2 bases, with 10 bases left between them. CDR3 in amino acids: CASSGTRNTDTQYF. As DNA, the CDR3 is TGTGCCAGCAGCGGGACTCGTAACACAGATACGCAGTATTTT.

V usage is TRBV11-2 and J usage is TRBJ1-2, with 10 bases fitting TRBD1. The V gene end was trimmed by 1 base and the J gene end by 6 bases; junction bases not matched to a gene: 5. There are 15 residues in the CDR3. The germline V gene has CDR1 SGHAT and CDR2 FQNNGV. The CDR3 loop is CASSLGDRGVDGYTF. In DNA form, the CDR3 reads TGTGCCAGCAGCTTAGGGGACAGGGGAGTTGATGGCTACACCTTC.

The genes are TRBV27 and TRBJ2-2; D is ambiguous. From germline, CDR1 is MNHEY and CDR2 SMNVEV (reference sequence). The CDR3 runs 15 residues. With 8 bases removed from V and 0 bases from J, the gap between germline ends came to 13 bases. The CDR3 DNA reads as TGTGCCAGCTCCATTTGGCAGCCGAACACCGGGGAGCTGTTTTTT. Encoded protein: CASSIWQPNTGELFF.